The subject of this entry is one TCR beta chain. With 60 Vbeta and 13 Jbeta primers, the PCR was carried out. Profiled with immunoSEQ multiplex PCR; TCRdb holds only in-frame clones, not every one. The sample has 150,000 to 200,000 clones, around 81% seen once. Germline-derived CDR1 and CDR2 are GTSNPN and SVGIG (reference sequence). Losses at the gene ends were 4 bases for V and 4 bases for J; bases not matched to a gene: 8. The CDR3 loop spans 15 amino acids. The entry originates in a study of cytomegalovirus exposure and HLA in healthy donors. Material for sequencing was PBMCs. This sequence originates from a woman aged 40 to 50 in good health and CMV-seronegative. V and J are TRBV30 and TRBJ2-3; 10 bases align to TRBD1. This CDR3 is CAWIQTGGVSDTQYF. The CDR3 DNA follows: TGTGCCTGGATCCAGACAGGGGGCGTTTCAGATACGCAGTATTTT.